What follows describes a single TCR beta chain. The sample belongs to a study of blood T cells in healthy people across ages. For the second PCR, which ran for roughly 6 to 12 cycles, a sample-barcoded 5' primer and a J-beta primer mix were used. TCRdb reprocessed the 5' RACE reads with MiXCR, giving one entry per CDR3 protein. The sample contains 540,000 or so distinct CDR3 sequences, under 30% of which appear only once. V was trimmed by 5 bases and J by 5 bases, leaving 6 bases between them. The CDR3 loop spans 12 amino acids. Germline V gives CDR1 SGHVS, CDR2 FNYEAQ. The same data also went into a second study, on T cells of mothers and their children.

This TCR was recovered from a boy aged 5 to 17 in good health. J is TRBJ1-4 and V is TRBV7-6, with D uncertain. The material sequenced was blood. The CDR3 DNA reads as TGTGCCAGCAGCCCGCAAAATGAAAAACTGTTTTTT. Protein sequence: CASSPQNEKLFF.